The sequence of this T cell receptor (beta chain) was determined in a study of cytomegalovirus exposure and HLA in healthy donors. Broader study findings: In vitro work confirmed that a few CMV-associated chains recognize CMV antigens. The study listed under 200 cytomegalovirus-associated TCR beta chains.

Generated by immunoSEQ multiplex PCR, the TCRdb table keeps only in-frame clones and is missing some. The sample lists over 120,000 clones; approximately 94% were seen once. The donors were part of the validation cohort of some 120 subjects. That cohort was separate from the first cohort, which comprised under 750 subjects. On this clone: The antigen is not known.

Sequenced input: PBMCs. This clonotype was sampled from a man younger than 35 in good health and CMV-seropositive.

CDR3 in amino acids: CASSQSGTVGTQYF. As DNA, the CDR3 is TGCGCCAGCAGCCAATCCGGGACAGTAGGGACCCAGTACTTC. The V gene is TRBV4-1, the J gene TRBJ2-5, with TRBD1 matching 7 bases. J was trimmed by 7 bases and V by 2 bases; bases with no gene match: 7. From germline, CDR1 is MGHRA and CDR2 YSYEKL. This CDR3 is 14 amino acids long.